Only a few counts were recorded for the clone carrying this T cell receptor (beta chain). As yet, its antigen is unknown. Some clones are missing from TCRdb's copy, which holds only in-frame ones; the method was immunoSEQ multiplex PCR. The data hold 25,000 to 30,000 clones, with less than 85% observed a single time. The time point is: recipient sample about 28 days before transplant, after cytoreduction. Recipients were bled about 28 days pretransplant and at posttransplant days 30, 100, 180. This specimen comes from a study of T cell clonotyping in hematopoietic cell transplantation. Findings of the study overall: Few recipient clonotypes overlapped donors; over 97% were de novo at given depth.

Sequenced here: peripheral blood mononuclear cells, sampled before stem cell transplant. The receptor comes from a man aged 35 to 55 with acute myeloid leukemia. Some clones in this sample may be carry-over from other donors' samples.

CDR3 in amino acids: CASSPGSSYEQYF. Written as DNA, the CDR3 is TGTGCCAGCAGTCCCGGAAGCTCCTACGAGCAGTACTTC. This chain links TRBV27 with TRBJ2-7; D unclear. Trimming took off 5 bases at V and 0 bases at J, with 8 bases between the two ends. This CDR3 comprises 13 residues. Looked up from germline, CDR1 is MNHEY and CDR2 is SMNVEV (reference sequence).